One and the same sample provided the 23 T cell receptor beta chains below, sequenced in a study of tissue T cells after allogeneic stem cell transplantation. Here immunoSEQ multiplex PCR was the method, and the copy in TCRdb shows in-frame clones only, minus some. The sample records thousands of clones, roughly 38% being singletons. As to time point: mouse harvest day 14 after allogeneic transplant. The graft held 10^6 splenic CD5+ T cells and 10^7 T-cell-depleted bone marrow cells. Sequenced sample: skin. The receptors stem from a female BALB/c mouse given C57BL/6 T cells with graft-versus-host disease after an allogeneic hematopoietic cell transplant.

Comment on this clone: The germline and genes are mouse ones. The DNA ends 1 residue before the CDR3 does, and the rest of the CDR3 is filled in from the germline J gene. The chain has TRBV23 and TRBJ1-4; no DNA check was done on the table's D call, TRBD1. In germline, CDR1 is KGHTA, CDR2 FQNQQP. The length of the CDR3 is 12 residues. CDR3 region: CSSSYNNERLFF. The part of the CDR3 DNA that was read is TGCTCCAGCAGTTACAACAACGAAAGATTATTT.

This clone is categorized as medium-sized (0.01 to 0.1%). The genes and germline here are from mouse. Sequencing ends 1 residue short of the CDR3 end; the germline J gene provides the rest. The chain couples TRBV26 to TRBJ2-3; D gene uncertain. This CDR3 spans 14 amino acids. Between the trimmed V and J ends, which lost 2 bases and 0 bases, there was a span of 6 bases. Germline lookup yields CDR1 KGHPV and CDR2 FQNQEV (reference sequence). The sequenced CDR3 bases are TGTGCCAGCAGTCTGACGGACAGTGCAGAAACGCTGTAT. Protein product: CASSLTDSAETLY. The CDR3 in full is CASSLTDSAETLYF.

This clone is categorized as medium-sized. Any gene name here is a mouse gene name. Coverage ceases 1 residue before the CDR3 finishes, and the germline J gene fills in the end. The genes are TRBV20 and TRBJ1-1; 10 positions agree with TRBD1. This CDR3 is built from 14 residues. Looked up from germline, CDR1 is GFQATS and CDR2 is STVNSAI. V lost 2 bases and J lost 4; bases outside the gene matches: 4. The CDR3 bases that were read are TGTGGTGCTAGGAGAGGGACAGGGGCCACAGAAGTCTTC. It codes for CGARRGTGATEVF. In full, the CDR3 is CGARRGTGATEVFF.

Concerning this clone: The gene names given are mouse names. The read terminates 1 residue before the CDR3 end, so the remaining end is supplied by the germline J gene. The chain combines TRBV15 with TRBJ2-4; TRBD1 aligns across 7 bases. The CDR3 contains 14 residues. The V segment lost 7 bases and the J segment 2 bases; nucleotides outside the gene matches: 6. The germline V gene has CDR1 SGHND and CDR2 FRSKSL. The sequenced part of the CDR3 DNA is TGTGCCAGCACCTCGACAGGGCCTCAAAACACCTTGTAC. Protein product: CASTSTGPQNTLY. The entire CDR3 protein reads CASTSTGPQNTLYF. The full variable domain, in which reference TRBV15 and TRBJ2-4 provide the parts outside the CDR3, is DAGVTQTPRHEVAEKGQTIILKCEPVSGHNDLFWYRQTKIQGLELLSYFRSKSLMEDGGAFKDRFKAEMLNSSFSTLKIQPTEPKDSAVYLCASTSTGPQNTLYFGAGTRLSVL.

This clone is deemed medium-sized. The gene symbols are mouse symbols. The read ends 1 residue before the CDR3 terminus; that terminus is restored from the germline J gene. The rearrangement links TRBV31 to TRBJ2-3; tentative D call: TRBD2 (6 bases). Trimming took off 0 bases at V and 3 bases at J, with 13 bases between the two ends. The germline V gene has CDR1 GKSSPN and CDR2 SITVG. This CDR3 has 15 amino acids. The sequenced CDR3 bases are TGTGCCTGGAGTCTAGGCCTGGGGAGGGCAGAAACGCTGTAT. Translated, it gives CAWSLGLGRAETLY. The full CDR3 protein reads CAWSLGLGRAETLYF.

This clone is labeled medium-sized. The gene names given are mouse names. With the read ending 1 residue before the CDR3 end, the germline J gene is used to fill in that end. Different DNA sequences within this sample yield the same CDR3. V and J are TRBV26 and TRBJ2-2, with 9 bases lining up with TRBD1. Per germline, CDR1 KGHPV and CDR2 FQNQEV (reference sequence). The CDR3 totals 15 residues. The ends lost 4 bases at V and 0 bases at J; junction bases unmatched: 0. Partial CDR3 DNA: TGTGCCAGCAGTCGACAGGGGGCAAACACCGGGCAGCTCTAC. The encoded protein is CASSRQGANTGQLY. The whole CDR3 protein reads CASSRQGANTGQLYF.

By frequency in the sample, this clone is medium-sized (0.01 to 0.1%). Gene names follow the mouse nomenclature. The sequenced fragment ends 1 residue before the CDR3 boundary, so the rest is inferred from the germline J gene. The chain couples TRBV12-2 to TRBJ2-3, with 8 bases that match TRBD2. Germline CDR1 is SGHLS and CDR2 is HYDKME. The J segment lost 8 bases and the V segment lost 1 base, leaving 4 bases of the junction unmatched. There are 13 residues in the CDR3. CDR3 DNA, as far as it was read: TGTGCCAGCTCTCTGGGGGGGGCGGGAACGCTGTAT. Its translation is CASSLGGAGTLY. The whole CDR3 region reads CASSLGGAGTLYF.

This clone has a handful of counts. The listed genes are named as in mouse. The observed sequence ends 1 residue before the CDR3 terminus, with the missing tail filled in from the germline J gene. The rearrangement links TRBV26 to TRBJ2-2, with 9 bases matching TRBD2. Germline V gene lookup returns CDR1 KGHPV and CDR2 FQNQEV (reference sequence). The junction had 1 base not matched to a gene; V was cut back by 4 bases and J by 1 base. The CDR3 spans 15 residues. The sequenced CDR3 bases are TGTGCCAGCAGTCAGACTGGGGGAAACACCGGGCAGCTCTAC. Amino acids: CASSQTGGNTGQLY. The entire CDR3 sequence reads CASSQTGGNTGQLYF. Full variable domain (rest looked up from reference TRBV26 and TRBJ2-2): NSKVIQTPRYLVKGQGQKAKMRCIPEKGHPVVFWYQQNKNNEFKFLINFQNQEVLQQIDMTEKRFSAECPSNSPCSLEIQSSEAGDSALYLCASSQTGGNTGQLYFGEGSKLTVL.

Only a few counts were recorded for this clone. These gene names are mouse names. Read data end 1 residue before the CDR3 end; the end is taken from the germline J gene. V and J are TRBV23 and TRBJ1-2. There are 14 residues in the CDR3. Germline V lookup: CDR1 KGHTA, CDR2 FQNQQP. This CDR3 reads CSSSQYPSNSDYTF. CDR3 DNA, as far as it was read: TGCTCCAGCAGTCAATACCCCTCAAACTCCGACTACACC.

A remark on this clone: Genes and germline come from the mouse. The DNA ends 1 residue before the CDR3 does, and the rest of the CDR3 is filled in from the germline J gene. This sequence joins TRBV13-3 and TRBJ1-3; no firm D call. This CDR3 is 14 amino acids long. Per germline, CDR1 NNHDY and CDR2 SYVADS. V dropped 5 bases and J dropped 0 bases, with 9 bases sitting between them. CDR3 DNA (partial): TGTGCCAGCAGGGCGCCAGATTCTGGAAATACGCTCTAT. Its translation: CASRAPDSGNTLY. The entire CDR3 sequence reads CASRAPDSGNTLYF.

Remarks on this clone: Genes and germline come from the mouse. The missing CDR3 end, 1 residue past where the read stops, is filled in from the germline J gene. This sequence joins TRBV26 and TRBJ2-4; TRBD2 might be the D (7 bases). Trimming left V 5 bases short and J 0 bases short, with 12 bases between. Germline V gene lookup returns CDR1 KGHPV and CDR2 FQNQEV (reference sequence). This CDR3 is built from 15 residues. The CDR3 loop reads CASSLGGSSQNTLYF. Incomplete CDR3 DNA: TGTGCCAGCAGTTTGGGGGGCTCTAGTCAAAACACCTTGTAC. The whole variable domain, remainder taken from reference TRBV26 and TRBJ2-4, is NSKVIQTPRYLVKGQGQKAKMRCIPEKGHPVVFWYQQNKNNEFKFLINFQNQEVLQQIDMTEKRFSAECPSNSPCSLEIQSSEAGDSALYLCASSLGGSSQNTLYFGAGTRLSVL.

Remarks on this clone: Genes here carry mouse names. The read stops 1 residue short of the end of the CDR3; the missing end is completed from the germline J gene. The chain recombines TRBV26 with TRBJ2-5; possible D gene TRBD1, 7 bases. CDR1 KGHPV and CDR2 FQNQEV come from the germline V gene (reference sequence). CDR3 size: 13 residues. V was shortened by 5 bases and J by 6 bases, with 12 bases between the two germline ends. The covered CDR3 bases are TGTGCCAGCAGTGGAGGGGGCCGGGACACCCAGTAC. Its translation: CASSGGGRDTQY. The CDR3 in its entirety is CASSGGGRDTQYF.

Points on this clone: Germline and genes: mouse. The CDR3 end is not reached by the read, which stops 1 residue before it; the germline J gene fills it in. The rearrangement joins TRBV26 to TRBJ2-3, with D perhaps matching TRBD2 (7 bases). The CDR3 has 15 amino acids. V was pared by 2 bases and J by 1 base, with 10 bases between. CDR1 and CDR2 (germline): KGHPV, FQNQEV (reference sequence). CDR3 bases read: TGTGCCAGCAGTCTGGGGGGGCGCGGTGCAGAAACGCTGTAT. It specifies CASSLGGRGAETLY. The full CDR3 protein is CASSLGGRGAETLYF.

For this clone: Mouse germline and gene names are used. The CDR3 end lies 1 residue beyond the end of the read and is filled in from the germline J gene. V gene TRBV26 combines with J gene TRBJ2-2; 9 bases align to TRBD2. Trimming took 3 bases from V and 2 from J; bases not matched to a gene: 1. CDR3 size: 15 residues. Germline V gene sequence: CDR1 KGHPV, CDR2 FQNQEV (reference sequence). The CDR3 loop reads CASSLDWGNTGQLYF. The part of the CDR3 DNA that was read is TGTGCCAGCAGTCTTGACTGGGGGAACACCGGGCAGCTCTAC. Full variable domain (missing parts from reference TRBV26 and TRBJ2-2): NSKVIQTPRYLVKGQGQKAKMRCIPEKGHPVVFWYQQNKNNEFKFLINFQNQEVLQQIDMTEKRFSAECPSNSPCSLEIQSSEAGDSALYLCASSLDWGNTGQLYFGEGSKLTVL.

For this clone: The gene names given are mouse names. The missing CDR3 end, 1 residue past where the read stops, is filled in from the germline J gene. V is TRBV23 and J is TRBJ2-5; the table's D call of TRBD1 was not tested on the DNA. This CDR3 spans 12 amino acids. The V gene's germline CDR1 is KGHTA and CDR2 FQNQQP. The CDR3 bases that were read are TGCTCCAGCAGTCCCAGGGAAGACACCCAGTAC. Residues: CSSSPREDTQY. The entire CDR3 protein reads CSSSPREDTQYF.

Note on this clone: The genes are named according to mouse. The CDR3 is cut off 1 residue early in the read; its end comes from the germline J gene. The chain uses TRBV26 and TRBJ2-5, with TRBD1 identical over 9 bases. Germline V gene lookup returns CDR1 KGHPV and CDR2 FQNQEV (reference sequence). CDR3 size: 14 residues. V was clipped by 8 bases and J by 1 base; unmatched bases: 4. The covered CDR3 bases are TGTGCCAGCGCACAGGGGGCTGACCAAGACACCCAGTAC. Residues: CASAQGADQDTQY. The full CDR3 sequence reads CASAQGADQDTQYF.

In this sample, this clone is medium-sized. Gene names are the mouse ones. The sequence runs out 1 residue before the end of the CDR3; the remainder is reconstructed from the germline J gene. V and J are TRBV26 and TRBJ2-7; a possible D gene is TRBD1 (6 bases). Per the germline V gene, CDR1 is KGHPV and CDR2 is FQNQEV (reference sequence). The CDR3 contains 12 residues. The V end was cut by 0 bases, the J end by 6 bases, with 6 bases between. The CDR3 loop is CASSLSRGEQYF. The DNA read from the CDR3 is TGTGCCAGCAGTCTGTCCAGGGGTGAACAGTAC. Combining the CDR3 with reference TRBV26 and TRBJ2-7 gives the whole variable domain NSKVIQTPRYLVKGQGQKAKMRCIPEKGHPVVFWYQQNKNNEFKFLINFQNQEVLQQIDMTEKRFSAECPSNSPCSLEIQSSEAGDSALYLCASSLSRGEQYFGPGTRLTVL.

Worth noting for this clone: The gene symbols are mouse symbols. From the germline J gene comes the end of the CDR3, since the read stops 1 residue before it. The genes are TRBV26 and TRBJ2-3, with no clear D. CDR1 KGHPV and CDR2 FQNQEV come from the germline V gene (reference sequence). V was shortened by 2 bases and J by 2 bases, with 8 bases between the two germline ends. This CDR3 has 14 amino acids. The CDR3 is CASSLQVYAETLYF. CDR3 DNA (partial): TGTGCCAGCAGTCTGCAGGTCTATGCAGAAACGCTGTAT. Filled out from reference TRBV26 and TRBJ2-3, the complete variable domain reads NSKVIQTPRYLVKGQGQKAKMRCIPEKGHPVVFWYQQNKNNEFKFLINFQNQEVLQQIDMTEKRFSAECPSNSPCSLEIQSSEAGDSALYLCASSLQVYAETLYFGSGTRLTVL.

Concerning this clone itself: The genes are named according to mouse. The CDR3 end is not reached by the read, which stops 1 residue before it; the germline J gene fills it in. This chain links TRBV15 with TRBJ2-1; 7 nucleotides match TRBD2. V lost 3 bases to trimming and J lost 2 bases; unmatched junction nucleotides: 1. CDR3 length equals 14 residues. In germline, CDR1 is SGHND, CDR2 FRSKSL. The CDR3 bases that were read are TGTGCCAGCAGTTTTGGGGGGTACTATGCTGAGCAGTTC. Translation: CASSFGGYYAEQF. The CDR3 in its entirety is CASSFGGYYAEQFF.

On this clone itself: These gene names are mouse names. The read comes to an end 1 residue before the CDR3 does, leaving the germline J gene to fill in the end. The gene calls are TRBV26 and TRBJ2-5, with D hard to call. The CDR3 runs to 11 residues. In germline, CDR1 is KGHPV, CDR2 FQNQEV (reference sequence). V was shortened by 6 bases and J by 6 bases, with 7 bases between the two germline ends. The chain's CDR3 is CASRLRDTQYF. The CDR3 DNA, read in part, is TGTGCCAGCAGGCTCAGGGACACCCAGTAC.

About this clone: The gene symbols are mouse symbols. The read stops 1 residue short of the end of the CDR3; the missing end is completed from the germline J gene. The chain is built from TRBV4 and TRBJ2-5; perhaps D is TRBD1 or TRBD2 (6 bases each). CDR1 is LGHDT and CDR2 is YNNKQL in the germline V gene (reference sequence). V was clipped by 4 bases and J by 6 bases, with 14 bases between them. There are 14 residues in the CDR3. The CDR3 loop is CASSLDGGRDTQYF. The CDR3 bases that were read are TGTGCCAGCAGCTTAGACGGGGGCAGGGACACCCAGTAC.

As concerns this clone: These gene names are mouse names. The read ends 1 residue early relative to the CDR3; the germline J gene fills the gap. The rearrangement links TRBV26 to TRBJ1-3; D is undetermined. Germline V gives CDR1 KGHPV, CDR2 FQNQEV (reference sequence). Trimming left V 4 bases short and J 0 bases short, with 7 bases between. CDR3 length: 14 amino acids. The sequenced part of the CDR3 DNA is TGTGCCAGCAGTCGGGTCCTTTCTGGAAATACGCTCTAT. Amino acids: CASSRVLSGNTLY. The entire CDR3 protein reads CASSRVLSGNTLYF.

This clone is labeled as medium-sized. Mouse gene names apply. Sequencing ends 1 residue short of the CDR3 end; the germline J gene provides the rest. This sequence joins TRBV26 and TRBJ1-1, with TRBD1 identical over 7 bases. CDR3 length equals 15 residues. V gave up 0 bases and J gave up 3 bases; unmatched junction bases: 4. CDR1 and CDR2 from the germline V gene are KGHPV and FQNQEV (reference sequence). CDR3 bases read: TGTGCCAGCAGTCTGTCGACAGGGTGGGACACAGAAGTCTTC. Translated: CASSLSTGWDTEVF. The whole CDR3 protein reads CASSLSTGWDTEVFF.